This entry is about one TCR beta chain. Its target is unknown. Through template switching, UMIs that included a 6-nucleotide sample barcode were added. Reanalyzing the 5' RACE reads, TCRdb keeps one entry per CDR3 protein, without DNA. The data show 350,000 to 400,000 distinct CDR3 sequences, and the top ten clones hold around 2.6%. The data are from a study of monozygotic twins with inflammatory bowel disease. Study conclusions and caveats: IBD patients exhibited fewer clonotypes shared with other individuals than healthy twins, particularly with disease activity.

Per germline, CDR1 SEHNR and CDR2 FQNEAQ (reference sequence). The CDR3 sequence is 16 residues long. Whole-blood total RNA was extracted without T cell sorting. The TCR comes from a human donor with ulcerative colitis or Crohn's disease, or a healthy co-twin of an affected twin (not recorded which). The sequenced material came from blood. V is TRBV7-9 and J is TRBJ2-1; TCRdb reports TRBD1, a call that lacks DNA to check it against. This CDR3 reads CASSLAGTGNYNEQFF.